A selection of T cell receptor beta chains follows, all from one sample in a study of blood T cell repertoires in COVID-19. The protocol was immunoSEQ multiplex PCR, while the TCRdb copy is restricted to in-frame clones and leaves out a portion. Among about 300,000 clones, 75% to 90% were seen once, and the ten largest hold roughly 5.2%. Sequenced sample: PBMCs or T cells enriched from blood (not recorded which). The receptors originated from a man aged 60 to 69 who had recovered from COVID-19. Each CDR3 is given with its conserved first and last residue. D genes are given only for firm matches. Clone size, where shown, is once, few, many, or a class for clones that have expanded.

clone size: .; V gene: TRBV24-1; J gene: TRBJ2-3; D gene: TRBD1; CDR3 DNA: TGTGCCACCAGTGATCGGGACAGGAGCACAGATACGCAGTATTTT; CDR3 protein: CATSDRDRSTDTQYF
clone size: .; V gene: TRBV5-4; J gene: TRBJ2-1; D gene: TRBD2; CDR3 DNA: TGTGCCAGCAGCTTGCAACGGGAGGGGCGCAATGAGCAGTTCTTC; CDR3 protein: CASSLQREGRNEQFF
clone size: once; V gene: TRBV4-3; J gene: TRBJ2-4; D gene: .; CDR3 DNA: TGCGCCAGCAGCCAACAAGGGGAAGCCAAAAACATTCAGTACTTC; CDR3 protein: CASSQQGEAKNIQYF
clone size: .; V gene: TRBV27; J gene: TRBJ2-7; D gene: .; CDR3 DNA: TGTGCCAGCAGTTTTTGGTCCGAGGGCGGGCAGTACTTC; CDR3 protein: CASSFWSEGGQYF
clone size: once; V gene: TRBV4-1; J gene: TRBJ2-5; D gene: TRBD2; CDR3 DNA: TGCGCCAGCAGCCAATTTCAAACGGGACTAGCGGGAGGGCAGGGGACCCAGTACTTC; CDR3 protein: CASSQFQTGLAGGQGTQYF
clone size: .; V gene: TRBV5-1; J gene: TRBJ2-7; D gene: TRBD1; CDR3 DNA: TGCGCCAGCAGCTTGTTGGGACAGGGGGGCGGCGAGCAGTACTTC; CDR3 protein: CASSLLGQGGGEQYF
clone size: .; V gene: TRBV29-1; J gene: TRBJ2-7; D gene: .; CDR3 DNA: TGCAGCGTTGAATACAGCGGGCGGCGTTCCTACGAGCAGTACTTC; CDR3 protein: CSVEYSGRRSYEQYF
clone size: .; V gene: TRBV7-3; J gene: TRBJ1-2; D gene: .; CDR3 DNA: TGTGCCAGCAGCGCAACTGGTCTTGAAAGCGGGAATGGCTACACCTTC; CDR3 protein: CASSATGLESGNGYTF
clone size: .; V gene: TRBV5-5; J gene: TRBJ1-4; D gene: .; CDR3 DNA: TGTGCCAGCAGCTTCCGGCAGGAGGGAGGAAAACTGTTTTTT; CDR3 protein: CASSFRQEGGKLFF
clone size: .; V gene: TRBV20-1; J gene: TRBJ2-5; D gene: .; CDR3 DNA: TGCAGTGCTAGTGCACTCTCAGAGACCCAGTACTTC; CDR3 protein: CSASALSETQYF
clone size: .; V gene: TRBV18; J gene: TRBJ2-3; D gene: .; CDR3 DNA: TGTGCCAGCTCACCCTCTGACTTCACAGATACGCAGTATTTT; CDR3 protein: CASSPSDFTDTQYF
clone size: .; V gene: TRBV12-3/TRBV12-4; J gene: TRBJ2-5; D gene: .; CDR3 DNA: TGTGCCAGCAGGGGACAAAACGAAGAGACCCAGTACTTC; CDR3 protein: CASRGQNEETQYF
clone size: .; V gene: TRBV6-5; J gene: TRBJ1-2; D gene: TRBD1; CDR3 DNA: TGTGCCAGCAGTTCGCTGGACAGGGGGTATGGCTACACCTTC; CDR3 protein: CASSSLDRGYGYTF
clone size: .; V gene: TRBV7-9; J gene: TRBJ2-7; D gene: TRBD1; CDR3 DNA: TGTGCCAGCACGGTGTCCGCGACAGGGAACGAGCAGTACTTC; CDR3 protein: CASTVSATGNEQYF
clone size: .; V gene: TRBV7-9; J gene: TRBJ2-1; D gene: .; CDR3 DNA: TGTGCCATCGGGGGAGCGGGTGGAATGGGTGAGCAGTTCTTC; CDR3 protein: CAIGGAGGMGEQFF
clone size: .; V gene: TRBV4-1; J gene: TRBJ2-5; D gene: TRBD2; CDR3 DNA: TGCGCCAGCAGCCAAGATAGCGGGAGGGCCGGGGAGACCCAGTACTTC; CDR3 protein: CASSQDSGRAGETQYF
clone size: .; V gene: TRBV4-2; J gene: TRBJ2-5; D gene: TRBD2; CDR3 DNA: TGTGCCAGCAGCCAAGGCGGGAGGGCCGGGGGAGAGACCCAGTACTTC; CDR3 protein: CASSQGGRAGGETQYF
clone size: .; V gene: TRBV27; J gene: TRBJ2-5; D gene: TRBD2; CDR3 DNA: TGTGCCAGCAGTTTAAGGCCCCCCCAACTAGCGGGACAGGAGACCCAGTACTTC; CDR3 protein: CASSLRPPQLAGQETQYF
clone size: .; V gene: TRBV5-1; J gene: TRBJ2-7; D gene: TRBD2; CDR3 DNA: TGCGCCAGCCGCGGACTAGCTATGGGCGAGCAGTACTTC; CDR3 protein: CASRGLAMGEQYF
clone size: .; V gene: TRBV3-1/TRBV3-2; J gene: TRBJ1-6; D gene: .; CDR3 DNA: TGTGCCAGCAGCCCTCCCAGGGGAGGGAATAATTCACCCCTCCACTTT; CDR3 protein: CASSPPRGGNNSPLHF